This T cell receptor delta chain was observed in a study of γδ T cells in repeated Plasmodium falciparum infection. From germline, CDR1 is TSWWSYY and CDR2 QGS. The length of the CDR3 is 21 residues. In this sample, this clone turned up a few times. The TCRdb protein comes from a much larger clone and disagrees with this DNA's translation at residue 20, likely due to a read error; the protein given here is derived from the DNA. Gammadelta T cells were flow-sorted from PBMC into Vgamma9/Vdelta2+ and Vdelta2-negative populations for bulk analysis. TCRdb re-processed the multiplex PCR reads via CATT. The table includes more than 45,000 delta-chain clones, around 1.7% detected once.

Sequencing was performed on gamma-delta T cells from blood. The chain carries TRDV1 and TRDJ1, with 9 bases fitting TRDD3. This clonotype was sampled from a pool of human donors (malaria-infected and uninfected, not separated). The CDR3 DNA follows: TGTGCTCTTGGGAATGGCTTCCCTATCCTTCTGGGGGATCTGGGGGCCGGTAAACTCACCTTT. As protein: CALGNGFPILLGDLGAGKLTF.